The present TCR beta chain was sequenced within a study of blood T cell repertoires in COVID-19. Background on the study: COVID-19 samples, acute and convalescent, were from the United States, Italy and Spain. PBMCs, B-cell-depleted T cells, or T cells provided the cDNA or gDNA that made up the material.

Generated by immunoSEQ multiplex PCR, the TCRdb table keeps only in-frame clones and is missing some. The sample consists of approximately 45,000 clones, about 86% of them appearing once. CDR3 length: 14 residues. V dropped 3 bases and J dropped 4 bases, with 12 bases sitting between them. Germline V gives CDR1 ENHRY, CDR2 SYGVKD. The sequenced material came from peripheral blood. The chain joins TRBV10-3 to TRBJ1-2; no firm D call. This receptor was identified in a man aged 35 to 55 with active COVID-19. This chain's CDR3 is CAISENDPGYGYTF. Here the CDR3 DNA reads TGTGCCATCAGTGAAAACGACCCGGGCTATGGCTACACCTTC.